This T cell receptor beta chain was observed in a study of blood T cell repertoires in COVID-19. As for the study in general: The origin of the acute and convalescent COVID-19 samples was the United States, Italy and Spain. Sources were T cells, B-cell-depleted T cells, or PBMCs; the material itself was cDNA or gDNA.

Authors' processing steps: How many nucleated cells were present was estimated from reference gene primer amplification. Only in-frame clones appear in the TCRdb table, and some are missing; sequencing was by immunoSEQ multiplex PCR. From that table come the V and J calls and clone size; the DNA was used to work out D and trimming. The data contain about 59,000 clones, about 70% of them singletons. Trimming shortened V by 1 base and J by 0 bases, and 13 bases separated the two germline ends. Germline assignment: CDR1 SGHVS and CDR2 FQNEAQ. The CDR3 covers 17 residues. This rearrangement joins TRBV7-8 to TRBJ2-1; D might be TRBD1 (5 bases). Sequences were obtained from peripheral blood. This sequence originates from a woman between 65 and 79 years old with acute or convalescent COVID-19. CDR3 nucleotides: TGTGCCAGCAGCTTAGGTGTAGGCAGGGTCTCCTACAATGAGCAGTTCTTC. Translating it yields CASSLGVGRVSYNEQFF.